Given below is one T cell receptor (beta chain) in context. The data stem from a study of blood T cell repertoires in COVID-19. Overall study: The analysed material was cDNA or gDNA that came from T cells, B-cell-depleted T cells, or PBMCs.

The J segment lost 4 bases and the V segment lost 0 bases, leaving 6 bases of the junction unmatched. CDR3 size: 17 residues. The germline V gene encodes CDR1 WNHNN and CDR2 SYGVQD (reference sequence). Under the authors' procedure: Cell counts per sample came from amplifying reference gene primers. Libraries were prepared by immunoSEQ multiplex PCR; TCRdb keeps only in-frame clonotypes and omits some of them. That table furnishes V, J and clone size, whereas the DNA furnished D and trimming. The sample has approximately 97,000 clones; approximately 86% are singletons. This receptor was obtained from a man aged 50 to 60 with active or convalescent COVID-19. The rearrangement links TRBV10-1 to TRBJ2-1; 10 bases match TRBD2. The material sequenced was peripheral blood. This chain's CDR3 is CASSESASGGPYNEQFF. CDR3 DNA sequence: TGCGCCAGCAGTGAGTCGGCTAGCGGGGGACCTTACAATGAGCAGTTCTTC.